Reported below is one TCR beta chain. The antigen is unknown. Trimming cost V 2 bases and J 2 bases; bases outside gene matches: 8. CDR1 is LNHDA, CDR2 SQIVND, per germline (reference sequence). This CDR3 contains 16 residues. The naive CD8 fraction comprised CD45RO-negative cells positively selected for CCR7 and excluded terminally differentiated effector memory CD45RA+ cells. The data were produced by immunoSEQ multiplex PCR, yet TCRdb's version contains in-frame clones alone and is incomplete. Of some 2,000,000 clones detected, roughly 94% appear once; the ten largest clones hold around 1.1%. The sample is drawn from a study of shared clonotypes between healthy human individuals. General observations from the study: Memory subsets generally showed lower estimated richness than naive subsets.

The chain joins TRBV19 to TRBJ2-5; 7 positions match TRBD2. This clonotype was obtained from a man aged 18 to 29 in good health. The sequencing sample was made of naive CD8+ T cells sorted from blood. The CDR3 coding sequence is TGTGCCAGTAGTATACCTACCGAAGCGGGGCAAGAGACCCAGTACTTC. Protein product: CASSIPTEAGQETQYF.